This T cell receptor (beta chain) was identified in a study of molecular identifiers for immune sequencing clone quantification. Overall study context: RNA, taken in replicates from about 21,000 or 97,000 naive CD8 cells, was split five ways, with four sequenced.

The CDR3 loop spans 17 amino acids. Trimming pared 0 bases from V and 2 bases from J, leaving 14 bases between. CDR1 ENHRY and CDR2 SYGVKD come from the germline V gene. Construction of naive CD8 libraries employed about 20,000 to 1,100,000 sorted cells together with 10%, 30% or 50% RNA. This clonotype was recorded many times. Its antigen is not identified. Broader study findings: Clones carrying above 20 RNA copies accounted for over 99% of effector molecules, under 1% in naive cells.

TCRdb processed the PCR reads anew with MiXCR; each CDR3 protein has one entry. This table has approximately 60,000 distinct CDR3 sequences, around 19% appearing once. The specimen sequenced was naive CD8+ T cells from blood, with Jurkat cell RNA spiked in. The subset denotes: FACS-sorted CD8+CD4-CCR7+CD45RA+ naive T cells. The receptor was derived from a human donor in good health. Some libraries in this study had Jurkat cell RNA spiked in. This rearrangement joins TRBV10-3 to TRBJ1-3; D remains unclear. DNA for the CDR3: TGTGCCATCAGTGAGTCGACTCATGGGGTCACTGGAAACACCATATATTTT. It codes for CAISESTHGVTGNTIYF.